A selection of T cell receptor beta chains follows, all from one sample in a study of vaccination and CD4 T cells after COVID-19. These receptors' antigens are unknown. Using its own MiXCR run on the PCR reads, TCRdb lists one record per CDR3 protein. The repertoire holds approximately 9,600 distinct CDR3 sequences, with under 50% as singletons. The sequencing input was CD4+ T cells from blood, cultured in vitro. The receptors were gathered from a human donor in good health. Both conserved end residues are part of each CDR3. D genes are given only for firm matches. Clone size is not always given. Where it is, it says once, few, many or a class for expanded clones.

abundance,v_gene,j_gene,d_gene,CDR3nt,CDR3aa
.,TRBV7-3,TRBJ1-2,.,TGTGCCAGCAGCCCGGACGGTGGCTATGGCTACACCTTC,CASSPDGGYGYTF
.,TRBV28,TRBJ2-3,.,TGTGCCAGCACCGATACACCAAATACGCAGTATTTT,CASTDTPNTQYF
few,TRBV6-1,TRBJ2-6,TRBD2,TGTGCCAGCAGTGGTCTTAGCGGGAGCTGGGGGGGAGGGGCCAACGTCCTGACTTTC,CASSGLSGSWGGGANVLTF
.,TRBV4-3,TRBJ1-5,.,TGCGCCAGCAGTCGCGGTCTAGACAGGAGCCAGCCCCAGCATTTT,CASSRGLDRSQPQHF
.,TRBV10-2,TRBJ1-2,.,TGCGCCAGCAGCCCCCCCGGGGGGGACGGCTACACCTTC,CASSPPGGDGYTF
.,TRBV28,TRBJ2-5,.,TGTGCCAGCAGTTTTACAGGGTTCCAAGAGACCCAGTACTTC,CASSFTGFQETQYF
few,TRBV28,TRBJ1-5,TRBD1,TGTGCCAGCAGTTTGCCGGGACAGGGGACTCAGCCCCAGCATTTT,CASSLPGQGTQPQHF
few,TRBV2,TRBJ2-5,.,TGTGCCAGCAGTGGAGAAGAGACCCAGTACTTC,CASSGEETQYF
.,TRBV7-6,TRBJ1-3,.,TGTGCCAGCAGCTTCGGACAGCTCTCTGGAAACACCATATATTTT,CASSFGQLSGNTIYF
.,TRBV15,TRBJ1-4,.,TGTGCCACCAGCCTTACTGCAACTAATGAAAAACTGTTTTTT,CATSLTATNEKLFF
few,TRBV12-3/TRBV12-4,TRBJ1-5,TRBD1,TGTGCCAGCAGCACATTGGGACAGGGCAATCAGCCCCAGCATTTT,CASSTLGQGNQPQHF
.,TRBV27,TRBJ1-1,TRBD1,TGTGCCAGCAGCCGAGATACAGGGGGCACTGAAGCTTTCTTT,CASSRDTGGTEAFF
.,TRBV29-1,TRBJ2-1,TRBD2,TGCAGCGTCGCGCTAGCGGGAGTTAGGGAGCAGTTCTTC,CSVALAGVREQFF
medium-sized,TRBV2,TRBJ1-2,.,TGTGCCAGCAGTGCCATCCGGGATGCCGCCCGTCACACCTTC,CASSAIRDAARHTF
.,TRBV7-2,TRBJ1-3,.,TGTGCCAGCAGCTTCCCGTCGATGATCTATCAAGACACCATATATTTT,CASSFPSMIYQDTIYF
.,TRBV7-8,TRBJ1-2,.,TGTGCCAGCAGCTCCTATAGTAAAGGGGGGAATGGCTACACCTTC,CASSSYSKGGNGYTF
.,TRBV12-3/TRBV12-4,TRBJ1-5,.,TGTGCCAGCAACAGCGATGATCAGCCCCAGCATTTT,CASNSDDQPQHF
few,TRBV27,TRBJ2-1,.,TGTGCCAGCAGAAGATCCTACAATGAGCAGTTCTTC,CASRRSYNEQFF
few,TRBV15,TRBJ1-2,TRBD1,TGTGCCACCAGCAGAGTCCGTAGACAGGGATCGTCCCGCTATGGCTACACCTTC,CATSRVRRQGSSRYGYTF
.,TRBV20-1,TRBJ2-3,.,TGCAGTGCTAGCCACCAGGGTCGCACAGATACGCAGTATTTT,CSASHQGRTDTQYF
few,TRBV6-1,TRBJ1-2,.,TGTGCCAGCAGTGAAGCGGCAACTGACTATGGCTACACCTTC,CASSEAATDYGYTF
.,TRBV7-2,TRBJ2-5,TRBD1,TGTGCCAGCAGCTTAGGACAGGGCGGATCGGAGACCCAGTACTTC,CASSLGQGGSETQYF
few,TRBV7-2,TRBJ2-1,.,TGTGCCAGCAGGTCGACCGGGCCCCAATACAATGAGCAGTTCTTC,CASRSTGPQYNEQFF
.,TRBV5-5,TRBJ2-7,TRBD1,TGTGCCAGCCACAAGACAGGGGGCTACGAGCAGTACTTC,CASHKTGGYEQYF
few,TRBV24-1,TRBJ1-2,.,TGTGCCACCAGTGATTTGAACAGCTATGGCTACACCTTC,CATSDLNSYGYTF
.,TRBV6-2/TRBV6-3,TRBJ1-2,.,TGTGCCAGCAGTTACTCGATGACAGATTCTAACTATGGCTACACCTTC,CASSYSMTDSNYGYTF
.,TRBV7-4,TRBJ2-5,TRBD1,TGTGCCAGCAGCGTAGGACAGCAGGGGGCGCTGGGGCAAGAGACCCAGTACTTC,CASSVGQQGALGQETQYF
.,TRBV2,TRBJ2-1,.,TGTGCCAGCAGTGAAATGGGGGCGAGCTCCTACAATGAGCAGTTCTTC,CASSEMGASSYNEQFF
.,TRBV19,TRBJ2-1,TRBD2,TGTGCCAGTAGTTTCGGGACTAGCGGGAGGAACAATGAGCAGTTCTTC,CASSFGTSGRNNEQFF
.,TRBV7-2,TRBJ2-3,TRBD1,TGTGCCAGCAGCCGGGACAGGGCCACAGATACGCAGTATTTT,CASSRDRATDTQYF
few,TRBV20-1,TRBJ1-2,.,TGCAGTGCTAGTGACCTGAGGGGGGTGTTTAACTATGGCTACACCTTC,CSASDLRGVFNYGYTF
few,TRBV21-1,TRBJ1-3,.,TGTGCCAGCAGCAGTACGGGACCCATCATCCCTGGAAACACCATATATTTT,CASSSTGPIIPGNTIYF
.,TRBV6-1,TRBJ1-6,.,TGTGCCAGCAGGATAGGTTCACCCCTCCACTTT,CASRIGSPLHF
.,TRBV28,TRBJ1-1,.,TGTGCCAGCAGTTCTACCCCGGGACTCCCGTTTGCAGCTTTCTTT,CASSSTPGLPFAAFF
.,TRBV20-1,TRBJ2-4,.,TGCAGTGCTAGAAGAAACAGGCTAGCCAAAAACATTCAGTACTTC,CSARRNRLAKNIQYF
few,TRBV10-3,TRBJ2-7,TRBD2,TGTGCCGTCTTGGGGCTAGCGGGGAACCATTCCTACGAGCAGTACTTC,CAVLGLAGNHSYEQYF
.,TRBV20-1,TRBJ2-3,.,TGCAGTGCTATTCCGGGACGGCGTCGGAGCACAGATACGCAGTATTTT,CSAIPGRRRSTDTQYF
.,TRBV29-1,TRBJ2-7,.,TGCAGCGTTAGGACTGAGAGCTCCTACGAGCAGTACTTC,CSVRTESSYEQYF
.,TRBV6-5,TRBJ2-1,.,TGTGCCAGCAGTTACCGACCCGGTGAGCAGTTCTTC,CASSYRPGEQFF
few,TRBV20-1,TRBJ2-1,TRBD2,TGCAGTGCTAGCGGGCGGGGGTCTCACAATGAGCAGTTCTTC,CSASGRGSHNEQFF
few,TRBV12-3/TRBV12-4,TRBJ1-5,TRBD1,TGTGCCAGCAGGTCACTACAGGGGAGTCAGCCCCAGCATTTT,CASRSLQGSQPQHF
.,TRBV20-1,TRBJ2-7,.,TGCAGTGCTAGAGATCCGGGCGGTTCCTACGAGCAGTACTTC,CSARDPGGSYEQYF
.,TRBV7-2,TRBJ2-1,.,TGTGCCAGCAGCTTAGGGTGGGGGCCGGGGGGAGGAACCAATGAGCAGTTCTTC,CASSLGWGPGGGTNEQFF
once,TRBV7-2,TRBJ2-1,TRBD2,TGTGCCAGCAGCTTAAGCGGCGGGAGCTCCTACAATGAGCAGTTCTTC,CASSLSGGSSYNEQFF
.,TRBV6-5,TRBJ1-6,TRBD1,TGTGCCAGCAGTTACCTTCACCTCACAGGGGTGGACTCACCCCTCCACTTT,CASSYLHLTGVDSPLHF
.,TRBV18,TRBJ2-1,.,TGTGCCAGCTCACCTGCGGATGAGCAGTTCTTC,CASSPADEQFF
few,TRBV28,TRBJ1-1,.,TGTGCCAGCAGAGGACAGCCGAATATGAACACTGAAGCTTTCTTT,CASRGQPNMNTEAFF
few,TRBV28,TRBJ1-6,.,TGTGCCAGCAGTTTTGGACGCCTAAATTCACCCCTCCACTTT,CASSFGRLNSPLHF
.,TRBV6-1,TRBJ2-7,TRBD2,TGTGCCAGCTCGGGAAGCGGGACGGCACGTTACGAGCAGTACTTC,CASSGSGTARYEQYF
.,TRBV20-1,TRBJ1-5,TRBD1,TGCAGTGCTATAAGGGGACAGGGGGCTAGTCAGCCCCAGCATTTT,CSAIRGQGASQPQHF
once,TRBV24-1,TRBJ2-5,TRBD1,TGTGCCACCAGTGACACGAGACAGGGGCAAGAGACCCAGTACTTC,CATSDTRQGQETQYF
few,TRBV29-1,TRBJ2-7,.,TGCAGCGGGGAAAAGCTGGGGACGAGGGAGCAGTACTTC,CSGEKLGTREQYF
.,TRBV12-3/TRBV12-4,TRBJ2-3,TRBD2,TGTGCCAGCAGTGGTTCTAGCGGGAGGGCCTCAGATACGCAGTATTTT,CASSGSSGRASDTQYF